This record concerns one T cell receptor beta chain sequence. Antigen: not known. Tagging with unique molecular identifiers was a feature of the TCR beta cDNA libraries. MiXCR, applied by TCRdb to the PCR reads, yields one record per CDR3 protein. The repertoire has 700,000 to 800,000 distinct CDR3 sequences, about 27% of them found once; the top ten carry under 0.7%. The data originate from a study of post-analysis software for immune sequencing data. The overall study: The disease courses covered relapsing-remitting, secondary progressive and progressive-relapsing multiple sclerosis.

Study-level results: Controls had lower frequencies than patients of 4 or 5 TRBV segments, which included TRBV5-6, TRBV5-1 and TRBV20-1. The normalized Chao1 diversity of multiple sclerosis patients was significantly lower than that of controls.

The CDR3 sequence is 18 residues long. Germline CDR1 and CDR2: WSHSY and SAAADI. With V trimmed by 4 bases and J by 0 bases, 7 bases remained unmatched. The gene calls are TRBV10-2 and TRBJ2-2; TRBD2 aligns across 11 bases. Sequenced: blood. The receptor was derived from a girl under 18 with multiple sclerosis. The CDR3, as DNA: TGCGCCAGCAGTGTTAGGGGACTAGCGGCTTCGAACACCGGGGAGCTGTTTTTT. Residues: CASSVRGLAASNTGELFF.